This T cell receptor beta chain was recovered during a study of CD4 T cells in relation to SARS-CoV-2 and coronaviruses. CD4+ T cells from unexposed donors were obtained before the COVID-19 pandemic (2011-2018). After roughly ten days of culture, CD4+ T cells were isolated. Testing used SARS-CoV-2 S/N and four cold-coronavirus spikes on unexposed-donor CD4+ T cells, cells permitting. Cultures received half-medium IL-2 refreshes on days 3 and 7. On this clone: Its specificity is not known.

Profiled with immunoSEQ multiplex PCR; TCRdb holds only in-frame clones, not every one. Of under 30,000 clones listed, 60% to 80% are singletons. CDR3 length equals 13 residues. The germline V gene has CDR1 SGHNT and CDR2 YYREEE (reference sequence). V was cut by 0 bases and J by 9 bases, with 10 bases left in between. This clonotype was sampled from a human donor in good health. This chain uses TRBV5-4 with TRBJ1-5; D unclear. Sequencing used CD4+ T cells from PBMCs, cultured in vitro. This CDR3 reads CASSLDQIGPQHF. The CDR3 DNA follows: TGTGCCAGCAGCTTGGACCAAATAGGGCCCCAGCATTTT.